Listed here are 27 T cell receptor beta chains from one sample, sequenced in a study of shared clonotypes between healthy human individuals. Naive CD8 cells lacked CD45RO, underwent positive selection for CCR7 and left out terminally differentiated effector memory CD45RA+ cells. The table came from immunoSEQ multiplex PCR; TCRdb's copy has only in-frame clones and leaves some out. Of about 2.1 million clones in the sample, 93% were seen once. Source material: naive CD8+ T cells from PBMCs. All receptors come from a man younger than 35 in good health. Some clones in this sample may be carry-over from other donors' samples.

The chain employs TRBV10-1 and TRBJ2-3; TRBD1 agrees at 9 bases. Germline values: CDR1 WNHNN, CDR2 SYGVQD (reference sequence). Losses at the gene ends were 0 bases for V and 4 bases for J; bases not matched to a gene: 8. The CDR3 totals 17 residues. CDR3 coding DNA: TGCGCCAGCAGTGAGTCAGGGTCGGGACAGGGTTCAGATACGCAGTATTTT. Translated, it gives CASSESGSGQGSDTQYF.

This chain connects TRBV4-1 to TRBJ2-7, with D unclear. Per germline, CDR1 MGHRA and CDR2 YSYEKL. V lost 3 bases and J lost 6, with 18 bases in between. This CDR3 has 15 amino acids. The chain's CDR3 is CASSQVVRPLVEQYF. The CDR3 DNA is TGCGCCAGCAGCCAGGTGGTTAGGCCCCTGGTCGAGCAGTACTTC.

The genes are TRBV7-9 and TRBJ2-7, with TRBD2 matching over 10 bases. Germline assignment: CDR1 SEHNR and CDR2 FQNEAQ (reference sequence). The CDR3 has 16 residues. The trim removed 0 bases at V and 2 bases at J, leaving 4 bases unmatched. CDR3 coding DNA: TGTGCCAGCAGCTTAGCTCCTAGCGGGGGTACCTACGAGCAGTACTTC. Translating gives CASSLAPSGGTYEQYF.

V and J are TRBV7-8 and TRBJ2-5; 12 bases match TRBD2. The CDR3 sequence is 14 residues long. Germline CDR1 reads SGHVS; CDR2 reads FQNEAQ. Losses at the gene ends were 4 bases for V and 10 bases for J; bases not matched to a gene: 7. The CDR3 DNA follows: TGTGCCAGCAGCTACCTAGCGGGAGGGGTGGACCAGTACTTC. This translates into CASSYLAGGVDQYF.

This sequence joins TRBV10-3 and TRBJ1-2, with D possibly matching TRBD1 (6 bases). The V gene lost 5 bases and the J gene lost 2 bases, with 12 bases spanning the gap. This CDR3 has 14 amino acids. Germline V lookup: CDR1 ENHRY, CDR2 SYGVKD. In DNA, the CDR3 is TGTGCCATCAGTAGGACAGTTCCCAACTATGGCTACACCTTC. Translation gives CAISRTVPNYGYTF.

The V call is TRBV28, the J call TRBJ2-5; 9 bases line up with TRBD2. Germline CDR1 is MDHEN and CDR2 is SYDVKM. The CDR3 consists of 16 residues. The V and J ends lost 6 bases and 1 base, in that order; junction bases with no gene match: 9. The CDR3 DNA reads TGTGCCAGCAGAGACAATAGCGGGAGTTTCCAAGAGACCCAGTACTTC. It codes for CASRDNSGSFQETQYF.

The gene calls are TRBV27 and TRBJ2-1; possible D gene TRBD1, 6 bases. CDR3 length: 14 amino acids. V shed 6 bases and J shed 2 bases, with 11 bases lying between them. Germline loops: CDR1 MNHEY, CDR2 SMNVEV (reference sequence). The CDR3 loop reads CASRRTATYNEQFF. As DNA, the CDR3 is TGTGCCAGCAGGCGGACAGCAACCTACAATGAGCAGTTCTTC.

V usage is TRBV11-3 and J usage is TRBJ2-2; D is perhaps TRBD1 (6 bases). Trimming pared 5 bases from V and 1 base from J, leaving 14 bases between. Per germline, CDR1 SGHNT and CDR2 YENEEA. This CDR3 is 16 amino acids long. The CDR3 here is CASSRWDTENTGELFF. Written as DNA, the CDR3 is TGTGCCAGCAGCCGCTGGGACACCGAGAACACCGGGGAGCTGTTTTTT.

The chain joins TRBV10-3 to TRBJ2-7; possible D gene TRBD1, 6 bases. The CDR3 has 16 residues. V lost 3 bases to trimming and J lost 3 bases, with 18 bases between them. The germline gives CDR1 ENHRY, CDR2 SYGVKD. As DNA, the CDR3 is TGTGCCATCAGTGATCTCATCGACAGGTACGACTACGAGCAGTACTTC. It is translated as CAISDLIDRYDYEQYF.

The genes are TRBV2 and TRBJ1-1; D gene uncertain. The CDR3 length is 11 residues. Trimming removed 7 bases at V and 6 bases at J, with 9 bases between. Germline V gene sequence: CDR1 SNHLY, CDR2 FYNNEI. CDR3 nucleotide sequence: TGTGCCAGCACCGGCGGGCCTGAAGCTTTCTTT. This sequence encodes CASTGGPEAFF. Full variable domain (missing parts from reference TRBV2 and TRBJ1-1): EPEVTQTPSHQVTQMGQEVILRCVPISNHLYFYWYRQILGQKVEFLVSFYNNEISEKSEIFDDQFSVERPDGSNFTLKIRSTKLEDSAMYFCASTGGPEAFFGQGTRLTVV.

The chain has TRBV6-5 and TRBJ2-2; 9 bases are shared with TRBD1. The V segment lost 4 bases and the J segment 7 bases; nucleotides outside the gene matches: 7. CDR1 and CDR2 from the germline V gene are MNHEY and SVGAGI. The length of the CDR3 is 15 residues. The CDR3, as DNA: TGTGCCAGCAGTTCCGACAGGGGGGGAGTCGGGGAGCTGTTTTTT. As protein: CASSSDRGGVGELFF.

The rearrangement uses TRBV28 and TRBJ1-4; D remains ambiguous. The CDR3 consists of 14 residues. V lost 2 bases and J 6 bases, leaving 10 bases between the germline ends. Germline lookup yields CDR1 MDHEN and CDR2 SYDVKM. The CDR3 spells CASSLGWVHEKLFF. The CDR3, as DNA: TGTGCCAGCAGTTTAGGGTGGGTACATGAAAAACTGTTTTTT.

The rearrangement joins TRBV27 to TRBJ2-5; TRBD1 matches 9 bases. The CDR3 is 14 amino acids. Losses at the gene ends were 6 bases for V and 5 bases for J; bases not matched to a gene: 7. CDR1 is MNHEY and CDR2 is SMNVEV in the germline V gene (reference sequence). CDR3 sequence reads: CASSTNRGQETQYF. The DNA for the CDR3 is TGTGCCAGCAGCACCAACAGGGGGCAGGAGACCCAGTACTTC.

The chain uses TRBV15 and TRBJ2-7; perhaps TRBD2 as D (5 bases). Looked up from germline, CDR1 is LNHNV and CDR2 is YYDKDF (reference sequence). V was pared by 3 bases and J by 4 bases, with 16 bases between. The length of the CDR3 is 15 residues. CDR3 region: CATSSVPGINYEQYF. CDR3 in DNA: TGTGCCACCAGCAGTGTCCCCGGGATCAATTACGAGCAGTACTTC.

The rearrangement links TRBV27 to TRBJ1-4; D gene ambiguous. CDR3 size: 17 residues. The V and J ends lost 4 bases and 0 bases respectively, with 15 bases between them. From germline, CDR1 is MNHEY and CDR2 SMNVEV (reference sequence). CDR3 region: CASSSSLRFSTNEKLFF. For the CDR3, the DNA is TGTGCCAGCAGTTCATCGCTCAGGTTCTCAACTAATGAAAAACTGTTTTTT. The entire variable domain, with the rest obtained from reference TRBV27 and TRBJ1-4, is as follows: EAQVTQNPRYLITVTGKKLTVTCSQNMNHEYMSWYRQDPGLGLRQIYYSMNVEVTDKGDVPEGYKVSRKEKRNFPLILESPSPNQTSLYFCASSSSLRFSTNEKLFFGSGTQLSVL.

The rearrangement joins TRBV27 to TRBJ2-7, with TRBD1 identical over 7 bases. V dropped 5 bases and J dropped 7; count of bases not matched to a gene: 17. The CDR3 length is 16 residues. Germline loops: CDR1 MNHEY, CDR2 SMNVEV (reference sequence). The CDR3 reads CASSPTYDRAVEEQYF. CDR3 nucleotides: TGTGCCAGCAGTCCCACCTATGACAGGGCGGTGGAGGAGCAGTACTTC.

The V gene is TRBV5-5, the J gene TRBJ2-7, with TRBD1 identical over 8 bases. V shed 4 bases and J 2 bases; nucleotides not matched to a gene: 8. The CDR3 covers 15 residues. Germline V gene sequence: CDR1 SGHKS, CDR2 YYEKEE (reference sequence). CDR3 residues: CASSPPDRDPYEQYF. The CDR3 DNA reads TGTGCCAGCAGCCCCCCGGACAGGGACCCCTACGAGCAGTACTTC.

V gene TRBV9 combines with J gene TRBJ2-7; TRBD1 might be the D (6 bases). With 4 bases removed from V and 0 bases from J, the gap between germline ends came to 8 bases. CDR3 length equals 13 residues. CDR1 and CDR2 (germline): SGDLS, YYNGEE. The CDR3 protein is CASSPDSSYEQYF. For the CDR3, the DNA is TGTGCCAGCAGCCCGGACAGCTCCTACGAGCAGTACTTC.

The J gene is TRBJ1-5, the V gene TRBV18, with D unresolved. Germline V CDR1 and CDR2: KGHSH, LQKENI. Trimming took off 1 base at V and 5 bases at J, with 9 bases between the two ends. The CDR3 spans 14 residues. CDR3 DNA: TGTGCCAGCTCACCACAACGGGTGGATCAGCCCCAGCATTTT. The encoded protein is CASSPQRVDQPQHF.

The chain recombines TRBV27 with TRBJ2-7; 8 nucleotides line up with TRBD1. Germline V lookup: CDR1 MNHEY, CDR2 SMNVEV (reference sequence). The CDR3 extends over 14 amino acids. The J segment lost 3 bases and the V segment lost 2 bases, leaving 3 bases of the junction unmatched. This chain's CDR3 is CASSLKGQVYEQYF. CDR3 nucleotides: TGTGCCAGCAGTTTAAAGGGACAGGTCTACGAGCAGTACTTC.

The chain carries TRBV11-2 and TRBJ2-2; no clear D. CDR3 length equals 17 residues. The germline gives CDR1 SGHAT, CDR2 FQNNGV. The V and J ends lost 1 base and 0 bases respectively, with 12 bases between them. The CDR3: CASSLGPTGSNTGELFF. In DNA form, the CDR3 reads TGTGCCAGCAGCTTAGGTCCGACTGGTTCGAACACCGGGGAGCTGTTTTTT.

Concerning this clone itself: This specimen includes other DNA sequences encoding the same CDR3. V usage is TRBV7-3 and J usage is TRBJ1-1; the D is unclear. V dropped 7 bases and J dropped 6 bases, with 9 bases sitting between them. The CDR3 covers 11 residues. Looked up from germline, CDR1 is SGHTA and CDR2 is FQGTGA. In DNA form, the CDR3 reads TGTGCCAGCAAGGGAGACGCTGAAGCTTTCTTT. This encodes CASKGDAEAFF. Variable domain in full (rest from reference TRBV7-3 and TRBJ1-1): GAGVSQTPSNKVTEKGKYVELRCDPISGHTALYWYRQSLGQGPEFLIYFQGTGAADDSGLPNDRFFAVRPEGSVSTLKIQRTERGDSAVYLCASKGDAEAFFGQGTRLTVV.

CDR3 in DNA: TGTGCCAGCAGCCCCCTGGACGGCCTGAACACTGAAGCTTTCTTT. As protein: CASSPLDGLNTEAFF. The J gene is TRBJ1-1, the V gene TRBV7-9; no firm D call. The CDR3 is 15 amino acids. Trimming shortened V by 5 bases and J by 0 bases, and 13 bases separated the two germline ends. Germline V gene data show CDR1 as SEHNR and CDR2 as FQNEAQ (reference sequence).

The chain couples TRBV27 to TRBJ2-7; D is uncertain. This CDR3 has 11 amino acids. The V gene lost 0 bases and the J gene lost 11 bases, with 8 bases spanning the gap. The V gene's germline CDR1 is MNHEY and CDR2 SMNVEV (reference sequence). CDR3 region: CASSLSGREYF. The CDR3 bases are TGTGCCAGCAGTTTATCAGGTCGGGAGTACTTC.

A remark on this clone: The sample has other DNA sequences that encode this CDR3 too. This chain connects TRBV28 to TRBJ2-7; D gene uncertain. The germline V gene has CDR1 MDHEN and CDR2 SYDVKM. Trimming took off 3 bases at V and 7 bases at J, with 4 bases between the two ends. The CDR3 sequence is 10 residues long. The CDR3 coding sequence is TGTGCCAGCAGTTTGTCAGAGCAGTACTTC. This sequence encodes CASSLSEQYF.

The chain joins TRBV7-8 to TRBJ2-7, with 9 bases fitting TRBD2. The junction had 9 bases not matched to a gene; V was cut back by 5 bases and J by 4 bases. CDR3 length equals 15 residues. Germline-derived CDR1 and CDR2 are SGHVS and FQNEAQ. The CDR3: CASSPTSGHSYEQYF. The CDR3 DNA is TGTGCCAGCAGCCCTACTAGCGGGCACTCGTACGAGCAGTACTTC.

This chain joins TRBV7-8 and TRBJ1-1; TRBD1 agrees at 9 bases. The CDR3 is made up of 14 amino acids. Germline-derived CDR1 and CDR2 are SGHVS and FQNEAQ. Trimming took 5 bases from V and 1 from J; bases not matched to a gene: 2. CDR3 coding DNA: TGTGCCAGCAGCCAGGACAGGGGGAACACTGAAGCTTTCTTT. Translating it yields CASSQDRGNTEAFF.